What follows are 12 T cell receptor beta chains derived from one specimen sequenced in a study of blood T cell repertoires in COVID-19. Sequencing used immunoSEQ multiplex PCR; TCRdb keeps in-frame clones, though not all of them. The repertoire includes 150,000 to 200,000 clones, around 80% of them detected once, and around 12% sits in the top ten. Sequenced sample: PBMCs or T cells enriched from blood (not recorded which). These receptors all stem from a man between 50 and 59 years old who had recovered from COVID-19.

The chain links TRBV15 to TRBJ2-7, with D unresolved. This CDR3 comprises 15 residues. Germline assignment: CDR1 LNHNV and CDR2 YYDKDF (reference sequence). V gave up 0 bases and J gave up 2 bases, with 11 bases separating them. Here the CDR3 DNA reads TGTGCCACCAGCAGAGAGAGGCTTCCCACCTACGAGCAGTACTTC. It encodes CATSRERLPTYEQYF.

The chain carries TRBV2 and TRBJ2-1; 7 nucleotides agree with TRBD1. CDR1 and CDR2 from the germline V gene are SNHLY and FYNNEI. V shed 5 bases, J shed 1 base, and the junction held 2 bases outside the gene matches. This CDR3 comprises 14 residues. The CDR3 region is CASSRDRSYNEQFF. DNA for the CDR3: TGTGCCAGCAGTCGGGACAGATCCTACAATGAGCAGTTCTTC.

The chain couples TRBV16 to TRBJ1-3, with no clear D. The CDR3 has 13 amino acids. V was pared by 7 bases and J by 2 bases, with 9 bases between. Germline CDR1 and CDR2: KGHSY and FQNENV. The CDR3 bases are TGTGCCAGCACCGACACACCTGGAAACACCATATATTTT. Residues: CASTDTPGNTIYF. Supplemented by reference TRBV16 and TRBJ1-3, the full variable domain reads GEEVAQTPKHLVRGEGQKAKLYCAPIKGHSYVFWYQQVLKNEFKFLISFQNENVFDETGMPKERFSAKCLPNSPCSLEIQATKLEDSAVYFCASTDTPGNTIYFGEGSWLTVV.

The chain is built from TRBV5-1 and TRBJ1-4; D might be TRBD1 (5 bases). CDR3 length: 13 residues. Germline V gene lookup returns CDR1 SGHRS and CDR2 YFSETQ. The V end was cut by 7 bases, the J end by 0 bases, with 7 bases between. In DNA form, the CDR3 reads TGCGCCAGCGGGGCAACAACTAATGAAAAACTGTTTTTT. This sequence encodes CASGATTNEKLFF. The variable domain in full, completed from reference TRBV5-1 and TRBJ1-4, reads KAGVTQTPRYLIKTRGQQVTLSCSPISGHRSVSWYQQTPGQGLQFLFEYFSETQRNKGNFPGRFSGRQFSNSRSEMNVSTLELGDSALYLCASGATTNEKLFFGSGTQLSVL.

The CDR3 nucleotides are TGTGCCAGCAGTTACTCGGCGGGGAACACTGAAGCTTTCTTT. This gives the protein CASSYSAGNTEAFF. The chain has TRBV6-6 and TRBJ1-1; D is uncertain. Trimming left V 0 bases short and J 1 base short, with 6 bases between. The length of the CDR3 is 14 residues. Germline V CDR1 and CDR2: MNHNY, SVGAGI (reference sequence).

The chain employs TRBV4-1 and TRBJ2-7; 10 positions agree with TRBD1. CDR1 is MGHRA, CDR2 YSYEKL, per germline. After removal of 1 base from V and 3 bases from J, the junction contained 15 bases not matched to a gene. The CDR3 has 19 amino acids. In DNA form, the CDR3 reads TGCGCCAGCAGCCAAGGGCTCATTAAGACAGGGGGCACGGACTACGAGCAGTACTTC. The encoded protein is CASSQGLIKTGGTDYEQYF.

The V call is TRBV20-1, the J call TRBJ2-7; 7 bases fit TRBD2. The CDR3 runs to 14 residues. Trimming removed 3 bases from V and 6 bases from J; junction bases left unmatched: 11. Germline CDR1 reads DFQATT; CDR2 reads SNEGSKA (reference sequence). The CDR3 region is CSASRGERIREQYF. The CDR3 bases are TGCAGTGCTAGTCGGGGGGAAAGAATCCGCGAGCAGTACTTC.

The chain is built from TRBV19 and TRBJ1-1; 9 bases are a match to TRBD1. The CDR3 extends over 15 amino acids. J was trimmed by 5 bases and V by 5 bases; bases with no gene match: 9. CDR1 and CDR2 from the germline V gene are LNHDA and SQIVND (reference sequence). CDR3 sequence: CASSPGTGRWTEAFF. CDR3 bases: TGTGCCAGTAGTCCGGGGACAGGGCGGTGGACTGAAGCTTTCTTT. Variable domain in full (rest from reference TRBV19 and TRBJ1-1): DGGITQSPKYLFRKEGQNVTLSCEQNLNHDAMYWYRQDPGQGLRLIYYSQIVNDFQKGDIAEGYSVSREKKESFPLTVTSAQKNPTAFYLCASSPGTGRWTEAFFGQGTRLTVV.

This rearrangement joins TRBV4-3 to TRBJ1-5; D gene uncertain. CDR1 LGHNA and CDR2 YSLEER come from the germline V gene. V lost 0 bases, J lost 1 base, and 10 bases lay in between. The CDR3 runs 16 residues. In DNA, the CDR3 is TGCGCCAGCAGCCAAGACGGGGTTGGCAGCAATCAGCCCCAGCATTTT. It codes for CASSQDGVGSNQPQHF.

This chain uses TRBV18 with TRBJ1-4, with D unresolved. V lost 3 bases and J lost 7, with 15 bases in between. Germline CDR1 is KGHSH and CDR2 is LQKENI. The CDR3 runs to 15 residues. CDR3 coding DNA: TGTGCCAGCTCACCCATTCGGGAGGGAAGTGAAAAACTGTTTTTT. Protein product: CASSPIREGSEKLFF.

The V call is TRBV6-2 or TRBV6-3, the J call TRBJ1-2, with D unresolved. CDR1 MNHEY and CDR2 SVGEGT come from the germline V gene. Trimming shortened V by 3 bases and J by 4 bases, and 9 bases separated the two germline ends. The CDR3 is 13 amino acids. CDR3 protein: CASSYLSRYGYTF. The CDR3 DNA reads as TGTGCCAGCAGTTATCTCTCCCGCTATGGCTACACCTTC.

The chain carries TRBV19 and TRBJ2-1, with 12 nucleotides matching TRBD2. The V segment lost 5 bases and the J segment 2 bases; nucleotides outside the gene matches: 10. The CDR3 covers 18 residues. The germline V gene encodes CDR1 LNHDA and CDR2 SQIVND (reference sequence). The CDR3 region has the DNA TGTGCCAGTAGTCCAGGACTAGCGGGGAGGCCGCCCTACAATGAGCAGTTCTTC. Translated, it gives CASSPGLAGRPPYNEQFF. The whole variable domain, remainder taken from reference TRBV19 and TRBJ2-1, is DGGITQSPKYLFRKEGQNVTLSCEQNLNHDAMYWYRQDPGQGLRLIYYSQIVNDFQKGDIAEGYSVSREKKESFPLTVTSAQKNPTAFYLCASSPGLAGRPPYNEQFFGPGTRLTVL.